Below are 16 T cell receptor beta chains sequenced from a single sample in a study of cytomegalovirus exposure and HLA in healthy donors. PCR used 60 Vbeta primers and 13 Jbeta primers. The method was immunoSEQ multiplex PCR; TCRdb's version includes in-frame clones alone and lacks a portion of them. The data show 150,000 to 200,000 clones, roughly four fifths seen once. Sequenced input: PBMCs. These receptors came from a middle-aged man in good health and CMV-seropositive.

This rearrangement joins TRBV2 to TRBJ1-1; 11 nucleotides match TRBD1. The CDR3 has 14 residues. The J segment lost 6 bases and the V segment lost 3 bases, leaving 3 bases of the junction unmatched. Germline V gene lookup returns CDR1 SNHLY and CDR2 FYNNEI. The CDR3 coding sequence is TGTGCCAGCAGTGACCAGGACAGGGGGCCTGAAGCTTTCTTT. Its protein product is CASSDQDRGPEAFF.

This rearrangement joins TRBV9 to TRBJ1-6; D is unclear. V dropped 0 bases and J dropped 7 bases, with 11 bases sitting between them. Germline V gives CDR1 SGDLS, CDR2 YYNGEE. The CDR3 runs 15 residues. Here the CDR3 DNA reads TGTGCCAGCAGCGTAGACGGTCGGTCCAATTCACCCCTCCACTTT. Protein product: CASSVDGRSNSPLHF.

The V gene is TRBV29-1, the J gene TRBJ2-1, with D tentatively TRBD1 (6 bases). The V end was cut by 6 bases, the J end by 4 bases, with 7 bases between. This CDR3 spans 11 amino acids. The germline V gene encodes CDR1 SQVTM and CDR2 ANQGSEA. The CDR3 region is CSVGAYNEQFF. In nucleotides, the CDR3 is TGCAGCGTGGGGGCATACAATGAGCAGTTCTTC.

This clone was found once. The rearrangement links TRBV6-1 to TRBJ2-7; 7 positions match TRBD2. Germline V gives CDR1 MNHNS, CDR2 SASEGT. V lost 5 bases to trimming and J lost 2 bases; unmatched junction nucleotides: 9. This CDR3 has 15 residues. The CDR3 region has the DNA TGTGCCAGCAGTCCTGACTGGGGGGGGGCCTACGAGCAGTACTTC. Translated, it gives CASSPDWGGAYEQYF.

J is TRBJ2-5 and V is TRBV6-1; possible D gene TRBD1, 7 bases. V was pared by 4 bases and J by 5 bases, with 23 bases between. CDR3 length: 17 amino acids. Looked up from germline, CDR1 is MNHNS and CDR2 is SASEGT. The CDR3 DNA reads as TGTGCCAGCAGTGCCGGGAGAGGGGGCAATATCGGGGAGACCCAGTACTTC. Translated: CASSAGRGGNIGETQYF.

The J gene is TRBJ2-7, the V gene TRBV4-1; 7 positions match TRBD1. V gave up 2 bases and J gave up 2 bases; unmatched junction bases: 6. Germline V lookup: CDR1 MGHRA, CDR2 YSYEKL. The CDR3 runs 15 residues. CDR3 loop: CASSQSRDRTYEQYF. The CDR3 DNA reads TGCGCCAGCAGCCAATCCCGGGACAGAACCTACGAGCAGTACTTC.

This chain connects TRBV16 to TRBJ2-5; 10 nucleotides agree with TRBD1. Gene TRBJ2-7 matches the end of the DNA better, so the J call may be wrong. The CDR3 extends over 17 amino acids. The germline gives CDR1 KGHSY, CDR2 FQNENV. The CDR3 nucleotides read TGTGCCAGCAGCCCGGGACAGGGGTTCCCTAGCTCCTACGAGCAGTACTTC. As protein: CASSPGQGFPSSYEQYF.

The chain uses TRBV18 and TRBJ1-1; TRBD1 aligns across 7 bases. The germline V gene has CDR1 KGHSH and CDR2 LQKENI. V gave up 6 bases and J gave up 0 bases; unmatched junction bases: 7. The CDR3 loop spans 15 amino acids. DNA of the CDR3: TGTGCCAGCTCCGGGACAGAGGGGTTGAACACTGAAGCTTTCTTT. Residues: CASSGTEGLNTEAFF.

A word on this clone: The same CDR3 also results from other DNA sequences found in this sample. The gene calls are TRBV7-2 and TRBJ2-7; TRBD2 matches 11 bases. This CDR3 comprises 15 residues. After removal of 3 bases from V and 2 bases from J, the junction contained 3 bases not matched to a gene. Germline V gene sequence: CDR1 SGHTA, CDR2 FQGNSA. CDR3 in amino acids: CASSLELAGAYEQYF. The CDR3 bases are TGTGCCAGCAGCTTGGAACTAGCGGGGGCCTACGAGCAGTACTTC. The full variable domain, its missing parts supplied by reference TRBV7-2 and TRBJ2-7, is GAGVSQSPSNKVTEKGKDVELRCDPISGHTALYWYRQSLGQGLEFLIYFQGNSAPDKSGLPSDRFSAERTGGSVSTLTIQRTQQEDSAVYLCASSLELAGAYEQYFGPGTRLTVT.

This clone was seen a single time. The chain has TRBV4-2 and TRBJ2-7, with TRBD1 matching over 9 bases. The CDR3 is made up of 16 amino acids. CDR1 and CDR2 from the germline V gene are LGHNA and YNFKEQ. V trimming: 2 bases; J trimming: 6 bases; junction bases outside the gene matches: 11. The CDR3 loop is CASSQPRTGEFGEQYF. The CDR3 DNA follows: TGTGCCAGCAGCCAACCCCGGACAGGGGAGTTCGGCGAGCAGTACTTC.

The genes are TRBV11-2 and TRBJ1-2; TRBD1 might be the D (5 bases). The CDR3 loop spans 16 amino acids. V lost 6 bases and J 2 bases, leaving 19 bases between the germline ends. Germline V gives CDR1 SGHAT, CDR2 FQNNGV. CDR3 DNA sequence: TGTGCCAGCAGTAAGGCAGCCTTGGGGGGAAACTATGGCTACACCTTC. Its translation is CASSKAALGGNYGYTF.

This rearrangement joins TRBV28 to TRBJ2-5; possibly TRBD1 for D (6 bases). CDR1 is MDHEN and CDR2 is SYDVKM in the germline V gene. The CDR3 has 15 residues. With 5 bases removed from V and 2 bases from J, the gap between germline ends came to 15 bases. The CDR3, as DNA: TGTGCCAGCAGTGTACAGGGAGAGGGGCAAGAGACCCAGTACTTC. It codes for CASSVQGEGQETQYF.

The chain uses TRBV11-2 and TRBJ2-7; TRBD2 aligns across 9 bases. The germline V gene encodes CDR1 SGHAT and CDR2 FQNNGV. The CDR3 runs to 14 residues. V lost 0 bases and J lost 4; bases outside the gene matches: 1. CDR3 DNA: TGTGCCAGCAGCTTAGAGCGGGGGGGGTACGAGCAGTACTTC. Protein sequence: CASSLERGGYEQYF.

This rearrangement joins TRBV9 to TRBJ2-1, with TRBD2 identical over 9 bases. Germline CDR1 and CDR2: SGDLS and YYNGEE. The CDR3 is made up of 13 amino acids. V lost 1 base and J lost 9; bases outside the gene matches: 2. Written as DNA, the CDR3 is TGTGCCAGCAGCGTATTAGCGGGAGTTGAGCAGTTCTTC. It translates to CASSVLAGVEQFF.

This clone has only one observation. The rearrangement uses TRBV7-3 and TRBJ2-2; possibly TRBD1 for D (5 bases). Germline V gene lookup returns CDR1 SGHTA and CDR2 FQGTGA. The CDR3 runs 13 residues. Trimming took 2 bases from V and 6 from J, leaving 7 bases between them. CDR3 sequence: CASSLEGAGELFF. The CDR3 coding sequence is TGTGCCAGCAGCTTAGAAGGGGCCGGGGAGCTGTTTTTT.

J is TRBJ2-7 and V is TRBV29-1; the D gene is possibly TRBD1 (6 bases). This CDR3 has 13 residues. Germline-derived CDR1 and CDR2 are SQVTM and ANQGSEA. The germline V and J ends were trimmed by 4 bases and 3 bases, with 13 bases remaining between them. The CDR3 spells CSVAGQSIYEQYF. The CDR3 DNA reads TGCAGCGTTGCCGGACAGTCGATCTACGAGCAGTACTTC.